The rows below give T cell receptor beta chains drawn from one sample of a study of cytomegalovirus exposure and HLA in healthy donors. Generated by immunoSEQ multiplex PCR, the TCRdb table keeps only in-frame clones and is missing some. This table has 150,000 to 180,000 clones, 70% to 85% appearing once. The sequenced material came from PBMCs. All receptors derive from a woman in her fifties or sixties in good health and CMV-seropositive. Each CDR3 is given with its conserved first and last residue. The D gene is left open where the match is weak. Clone size is stated in some rows and not others, as once, few, many or a class when expanded.

size | J | V | D | CDR3 | DNA
- | TRBJ2-7 | TRBV7-6 | TRBD1 | CASSLGTAYEQYF | TGTGCCAGCAGCCTCGGGACAGCCTACGAGCAGTACTTC
- | TRBJ2-5 | TRBV19 | TRBD2 | CASSIAGGKETQYF | TGTGCCAGTAGTATTGCGGGGGGGAAAGAGACCCAGTACTTC
- | TRBJ1-4 | TRBV12-5 | - | CASGLGRAGDEKLFF | TGTGCTAGTGGTTTGGGGAGGGCCGGAGATGAAAAACTGTTTTTT
few | TRBJ1-6 | TRBV30 | - | CAWSGEGDSPLHF | TGTGCCTGGAGTGGGGAGGGAGATTCACCCCTCCACTTT
- | TRBJ1-6 | TRBV25-1 | TRBD1 | CASSESRHGTDNSPLHF | TGTGCCAGCAGTGAATCAAGGCACGGGACAGATAATTCACCCCTCCACTTT
- | TRBJ1-3 | TRBV19 | TRBD1 | CASRREQGIAGNTIYF | TGTGCCAGTAGACGCGAACAGGGGATAGCTGGAAACACCATATATTTT
- | TRBJ2-1 | TRBV29-1 | - | CSVEKPKSSYNEQFF | TGCAGCGTTGAGAAACCTAAAAGCTCCTACAATGAGCAGTTCTTC
once | TRBJ1-2 | TRBV5-1 | TRBD1 | CASRQAMTGTYGYTF | TGCGCCAGCAGACAAGCAATGACAGGGACCTATGGCTACACCTTC
- | TRBJ1-5 | TRBV19 | TRBD1 | CASRPGGGNQPQHF | TGTGCCAGTAGGCCAGGGGGTGGCAATCAGCCCCAGCATTTT
- | TRBJ2-7 | TRBV9 | - | CASSPPVSSYEQYF | TGTGCCAGCAGCCCTCCTGTCAGTTCCTACGAGCAGTACTTC
- | TRBJ1-2 | TRBV19 | - | CASSLQGGVGYTF | TGTGCCAGTAGTCTACAAGGGGGGGTAGGCTACACCTTC
- | TRBJ1-1 | TRBV13 | - | CASSPGGMNTEAFF | TGTGCCAGCAGCCCGGGGGGGATGAACACTGAAGCTTTCTTT
- | TRBJ1-4 | TRBV6-5 | TRBD1 | CASSSTGGAEKLFF | TGTGCCAGCAGTTCGACAGGGGGCGCGGAAAAACTGTTTTTT
once | TRBJ2-3 | TRBV9 | - | CASSALQSSTDTQYF | TGTGCCAGCAGCGCTCTACAGTCCAGCACAGATACGCAGTATTTT
- | TRBJ2-5 | TRBV5-5 | TRBD1 | CASSRRDRVETQYF | TGTGCCAGCAGCCGGCGGGACAGGGTAGAGACCCAGTACTTC
- | TRBJ1-4 | TRBV28 | TRBD1 | CASSSQGARKLFF | TGTGCCAGCAGTTCACAGGGGGCCAGGAAACTGTTTTTT
- | TRBJ1-1 | TRBV6-1 | TRBD1 | CASSEPIRTGWDTEAFF | TGTGCCAGCAGTGAACCGATTAGGACAGGGTGGGACACTGAAGCTTTCTTT
- | TRBJ1-2 | TRBV2 | - | CASSQINYGYTF | TGTGCCAGCAGTCAGATTAACTATGGCTACACCTTC
- | TRBJ2-3 | TRBV5-1 | - | CASSLSVGGHTDTQYF | TGCGCCAGCAGCTTGAGCGTGGGAGGTCACACAGATACGCAGTATTTT
- | TRBJ2-1 | TRBV9 | - | CASSVEGLPNEQFF | TGTGCCAGCAGCGTAGAGGGACTCCCCAATGAGCAGTTCTTC
- | TRBJ1-3 | TRBV4-3 | - | CASSQQTGTGNTIYF | TGCGCCAGCAGCCAACAAACAGGGACGGGAAACACCATATATTTT
- | TRBJ2-2 | TRBV7-8 | TRBD1 | CASSLGQGQRTGELFF | TGTGCCAGCAGCTTAGGACAGGGGCAAAGGACCGGGGAGCTGTTTTTT
- | TRBJ2-3 | TRBV9 | TRBD2 | CASSASGVLDTQYF | TGTGCCAGCAGCGCCAGCGGGGTTCTAGATACGCAGTATTTT
few | TRBJ2-3 | TRBV30 | TRBD2 | CAWGGGADTQYF | TGTGCCTGGGGCGGGGGGGCGGATACGCAGTATTTT
once | TRBJ2-3 | TRBV6-4 | - | CASPRWQKRNTDTQYF | TGTGCCAGCCCCCGGTGGCAAAAGCGAAACACAGATACGCAGTATTTT
- | TRBJ1-2 | TRBV7-9 | - | CASSFDRGYTF | TGTGCCAGCAGCTTCGACAGGGGCTACACCTTC
- | TRBJ2-7 | TRBV6-1 | TRBD1 | CASSGTHRGLREQYF | TGTGCCAGCAGTGGCACCCACAGGGGGCTAAGAGAGCAGTACTTC
- | TRBJ2-2 | TRBV9 | - | CASSLRVANTGELFF | TGTGCCAGCTCTTTACGGGTGGCGAACACCGGGGAGCTGTTTTTT
- | TRBJ1-2 | TRBV28 | TRBD1 | CASSSPRTGVGGYTF | TGTGCCAGCAGTTCCCCCCGGACAGGGGTAGGAGGCTACACCTTC
- | TRBJ1-5 | TRBV4-1 | - | CASSQDQGTLQPQHF | TGCGCCAGCAGCCAAGATCAGGGGACATTGCAGCCCCAGCATTTT
- | TRBJ2-6 | TRBV5-1 | - | CASSLTGRGANVLTF | TGCGCCAGCAGCTTGACAGGGCGAGGGGCCAACGTCCTGACTTTC
- | TRBJ1-1 | TRBV28 | - | CASRRQGQMRAFF | TGTGCCAGCAGACGACAAGGACAGATGAGGGCTTTCTTT
- | TRBJ1-2 | TRBV12-1 | - | CASSPPTGGGYTF | TGTGCCAGCAGCCCCCCGACAGGGGGAGGCTACACCTTC
- | TRBJ2-2 | TRBV6-1 | - | CASSYSGNSGELFF | TGTGCCAGCAGTTATTCAGGGAACAGCGGGGAGCTGTTTTTT
- | TRBJ1-1 | TRBV19 | - | CASSYQGSTEAFF | TGTGCCAGTAGTTACCAGGGGAGCACTGAAGCTTTCTTT
- | TRBJ1-2 | TRBV7-2 | - | CASSPDTNYGYTF | TGTGCCAGCAGCCCCGACACTAACTATGGCTACACCTTC
few | TRBJ2-1 | TRBV15 | - | CATSRGGKLGDEQFF | TGTGCCACCAGCAGAGGGGGCAAACTGGGCGATGAGCAGTTCTTC
- | TRBJ1-4 | TRBV2 | - | CASSGGRGYILEDEKLFF | TGTGCCAGCAGTGGGGGAAGAGGGTACATCTTAGAAGATGAAAAACTGTTTTTT
- | TRBJ1-1 | TRBV19 | - | CASSAQVTEAFF | TGTGCCAGTAGCGCTCAGGTCACTGAAGCTTTCTTT
- | TRBJ2-7 | TRBV29-1 | TRBD1 | CSVSGGSPYEQYF | TGCAGCGTTTCAGGGGGCTCTCCCTACGAGCAGTACTTC
- | TRBJ1-5 | TRBV2 | - | CASSSTGDQPQHF | TGTGCCAGCAGTAGCACCGGGGATCAGCCCCAGCATTTT
- | TRBJ2-7 | TRBV9 | - | CASSVGRAYEQYF | TGTGCCAGCAGCGTAGGGCGGGCCTACGAGCAGTACTTC
- | TRBJ1-5 | TRBV15 | - | CATRGGRAIGNQPQHF | TGTGCCACCAGGGGAGGGAGGGCAATAGGCAATCAGCCCCAGCATTTT
- | TRBJ1-1 | TRBV13 | - | CASSWHTGVNTEAFF | TGTGCCAGCAGCTGGCATACCGGGGTCAACACTGAAGCTTTCTTT
- | TRBJ2-3 | TRBV2 | - | CASRRDSLTDTQYF | TGTGCCAGCAGGCGGGACAGCCTCACAGATACGCAGTATTTT
- | TRBJ2-7 | TRBV18 | TRBD1 | CASSATGASYEQYF | TGTGCCAGCTCAGCCACAGGGGCATCCTACGAGCAGTACTTC
- | TRBJ2-3 | TRBV10-1 | TRBD2 | CASSELAGGTDTQYF | TGCGCCAGCAGTGAACTAGCGGGGGGCACAGATACGCAGTATTTT
- | TRBJ2-3 | TRBV11-2 | - | CASSWGPSTDTQYF | TGTGCCAGCAGTTGGGGGCCGAGCACAGATACGCAGTATTTT
- | TRBJ2-7 | TRBV2 | - | CASGLAVSSYEQYF | TGTGCCAGCGGATTAGCGGTAAGCTCCTACGAGCAGTACTTC
- | TRBJ1-1 | TRBV6-6 | TRBD1 | CASSYWKGAQNTEAFF | TGTGCCAGCAGTTACTGGAAGGGGGCTCAGAACACTGAAGCTTTCTTT
- | TRBJ2-1 | TRBV13 | - | CASSLDGEQFF | TGTGCCAGCAGCTTAGACGGTGAGCAGTTCTTC
- | TRBJ1-1 | TRBV11-2 | - | CASSLQLNTEAFF | TGTGCCAGCAGCTTACAGTTGAACACTGAAGCTTTCTTT
- | TRBJ1-4 | TRBV7-6 | TRBD1 | CASSLGGGEEKLFF | TGTGCCAGCAGCTTAGGAGGGGGCGAAGAAAAACTGTTTTTT
once | TRBJ1-1 | TRBV19 | - | CATSYGGYTEAFF | TGTGCCACCTCGTACGGAGGGTATACTGAAGCTTTCTTT
- | TRBJ2-1 | TRBV6-5 | TRBD2 | CASSQLAGGTNEQFF | TGTGCCAGCAGTCAACTAGCGGGGGGGACCAATGAGCAGTTCTTC
- | TRBJ1-5 | TRBV30 | - | CAWGRGGIGQPQHF | TGTGCCTGGGGTCGCGGGGGGATAGGTCAGCCCCAGCATTTT
- | TRBJ2-2 | TRBV5-1 | - | CASSLRARVGDTGELFF | TGCGCCAGCAGCTTGAGGGCGCGGGTTGGGGACACCGGGGAGCTGTTTTTT
- | TRBJ2-3 | TRBV5-1 | TRBD1 | CASSKRQGGTDTQYF | TGCGCCAGCAGCAAACGACAGGGAGGCACAGATACGCAGTATTTT
- | TRBJ1-1 | TRBV7-9 | - | CSSSRSTRGAFF | TGTTCCAGCAGCAGAAGTACCCGAGGGGCTTTCTTT